What follows are 24 T cell receptor beta chains derived from one specimen sequenced in a study of T-cell reconstitution after alpha-beta-depleted transplantation in children. Construction of the TCRbeta library involved unique molecular identifiers. Using its own MiXCR run on the PCR reads, TCRdb lists one record per CDR3 protein. The table includes about 97,000 distinct CDR3 sequences, approximately 6% detected once. The material was PBMCs, mostly from graft donor cells, obtained 60 days after TCRalphabeta/CD19-depleted stem cell transplant. These receptors were collected from a female patient under 10 years old who had a stem cell transplant for Fanconi anemia, so the T cells may come from the graft donor.

The V gene is TRBV5-1, the J gene TRBJ1-6; possibly TRBD1 for D (6 bases). CDR3 length equals 18 residues. V lost 2 bases to trimming and J lost 5 bases, with 20 bases between them. Germline V lookup: CDR1 SGHRS, CDR2 YFSETQ. In DNA, the CDR3 is TGCGCCAGCAGCTTTCTTCGCTTTACAGGGAACCATAATTCACCCCTCCACTTT. Translating it yields CASSFLRFTGNHNSPLHF.

The chain is built from TRBV11-3 and TRBJ2-3, with D possibly TRBD1 on 6 matching bases. This CDR3 has 15 amino acids. Germline V gene lookup returns CDR1 SGHNT and CDR2 YENEEA. The V end lost 2 bases, the J end lost 7 bases, and 16 bases lay between the germline ends. For the CDR3, the DNA is TGTGCCAGCAGCTTAATGCCAACAGGGCCCTATACGCAGTATTTT. Residues: CASSLMPTGPYTQYF.

The chain combines TRBV10-3 with TRBJ2-1; D might be TRBD2 (6 bases). Germline V gives CDR1 ENHRY, CDR2 SYGVKD. This CDR3 contains 15 residues. Trimming stripped 0 bases from V and 7 bases from J, with 13 bases between. CDR3 protein: CAISESDGGGNEQFF. The CDR3, as DNA: TGTGCCATCAGTGAGTCAGATGGTGGGGGGAATGAGCAGTTCTTC.

This clonotype was seen at least ten times. V and J are TRBV9 and TRBJ2-7, with 8 bases aligning to TRBD1. CDR1 is SGDLS, CDR2 YYNGEE, per germline. The junction had 8 bases not matched to a gene; V was cut back by 4 bases and J by 2 bases. The CDR3 extends over 15 amino acids. The CDR3 loop reads CASSLGTGFTYEQYF. The DNA of the CDR3 is TGTGCCAGCAGCCTCGGGACAGGTTTTACCTACGAGCAGTACTTC.

This clonotype appeared many times. This chain uses TRBV11-2 with TRBJ2-2; D remains unclear. Trimming took 1 base from V and 4 from J, leaving 7 bases between them. CDR1 and CDR2 (germline): SGHAT, FQNNGV. The CDR3 length is 14 residues. The CDR3 DNA sequence: TGTGCCAGCAGCTTAGTAAGAAGCACCGGGGAGCTGTTTTTT. It codes for CASSLVRSTGELFF. The full variable domain, rest sourced from reference TRBV11-2 and TRBJ2-2, is EAGVAQSPRYKIIEKRQSVAFWCNPISGHATLYWYQQILGQGPKLLIQFQNNGVVDDSQLPKDRFSAERLKGVDSTLKIQPAKLEDSAVYLCASSLVRSTGELFFGEGSRLTVL.

This clonotype occurred many times. The CDR3 DNA reads TGTGCCAGCAGCCCGCAAGCGGGACTAGCGGGGTCCTACAATGAGCAGTTCTTC. Amino acids: CASSPQAGLAGSYNEQFF. V usage is TRBV7-3 and J usage is TRBJ2-1; 13 bases are shared with TRBD2. Germline V gene lookup returns CDR1 SGHTA and CDR2 FQGTGA. This CDR3 contains 18 residues. Trimming took 5 bases from V and 1 from J; bases not matched to a gene: 8.

This clonotype was recorded many times. The chain has TRBV20-1 and TRBJ2-1, with a weak D call TRBD2 (6 bases). Germline V CDR1 and CDR2: DFQATT, SNEGSKA (reference sequence). The CDR3 covers 13 residues. V lost 4 bases, J lost 12 bases, and 19 bases lay in between. In nucleotides, the CDR3 is TGCAGTGCTAAGGGGAGACTAGTTAGTGGGCAGTTCTTC. It yields the protein CSAKGRLVSGQFF.

The V call is TRBV5-1, the J call TRBJ2-7, with unresolved D. CDR1 and CDR2 from the germline V gene are SGHRS and YFSETQ. V was pared by 4 bases and J by 5 bases, with 10 bases between. The CDR3 totals 12 residues. The CDR3 nucleotides read TGCGCCAGCAGCCGCCGCGAGGACGAGCAGTACTTC. Amino acids: CASSRREDEQYF.

The sample holds many counts of this clonotype. The V call is TRBV28, the J call TRBJ2-7, with TRBD1 as a possible D gene (7 bases). CDR1 is MDHEN, CDR2 SYDVKM, per germline. With 8 bases removed from V and 3 bases from J, the gap between germline ends came to 23 bases. This CDR3 is built from 16 residues. CDR3 region: CASGSFHQGGFYEQYF. CDR3 sequence (DNA): TGTGCCAGCGGGTCTTTCCATCAGGGGGGTTTCTACGAGCAGTACTTC.

The CDR3 DNA is TGTGCCAGCAGCCAAGATCGAGCCGGGACTAGCGCAAGCTTCTCCTACGAGCAGTACTTC. Translating gives CASSQDRAGTSASFSYEQYF. The chain joins TRBV3-1 to TRBJ2-7; 10 nucleotides match TRBD2. This CDR3 contains 20 residues. J was trimmed by 0 bases and V by 0 bases; bases with no gene match: 14. CDR1 and CDR2 (germline): LGHDT, YNNKEL (reference sequence).

V and J are TRBV5-1 and TRBJ1-1; 7 bases map to TRBD1. The CDR3 is 14 amino acids. Unmatched junction bases numbered 10, after V lost 5 bases and J lost 6 bases. Germline V lookup: CDR1 SGHRS, CDR2 YFSETQ. This CDR3 reads CASSLRQGVAEAFF. For the CDR3, the DNA is TGCGCCAGCAGTTTAAGACAGGGAGTTGCTGAAGCTTTCTTT.

The chain uses TRBV6-2 or TRBV6-3 and TRBJ2-2, with D tentatively TRBD2 (5 bases). Trimming took 6 bases from V and 4 from J, leaving 12 bases between them. Per the germline V gene, CDR1 is MNHEY and CDR2 is SVGEGT. The CDR3 runs 14 residues. CDR3 region: CASRVIRGTGELFF. CDR3 coding DNA: TGTGCCAGCAGGGTCATCCGGGGCACCGGGGAGCTGTTTTTT.

This clonotype was counted between two and nine times. This rearrangement joins TRBV2 to TRBJ2-2; unclear D gene. Germline V lookup: CDR1 SNHLY, CDR2 FYNNEI. The V end lost 6 bases, the J end lost 0 bases, and 17 bases lay between the germline ends. The CDR3 is 17 amino acids. CDR3 DNA sequence: TGTGCCAGCAGGGCCCTCCCTCGGGCCGCGAACACCGGGGAGCTGTTTTTT. Its translation: CASRALPRAANTGELFF.

The CDR3 DNA reads TGTGCCAGCAGCTTCGTGGGTGAGGCCAGCTCCTACAATGAGCAGTTCTTC. It translates to CASSFVGEASSYNEQFF. This rearrangement joins TRBV7-9 to TRBJ2-1; D not certain. The length of the CDR3 is 17 residues. Trimming took 3 bases from V and 0 from J, leaving 15 bases between them. Germline CDR1 SEHNR, CDR2 FQNEAQ (reference sequence).

The table lists this clonotype with many counts. The chain is built from TRBV9 and TRBJ2-7, with D hard to call. V dropped 0 bases and J dropped 1 base, with 8 bases sitting between them. Germline V gene lookup returns CDR1 SGDLS and CDR2 YYNGEE. The CDR3 runs to 14 residues. The CDR3 nucleotides read TGTGCCAGCAGCGTAGCCGGCAAATCCTACGAGCAGTACTTC. It encodes CASSVAGKSYEQYF.

This clonotype was seen only a few times. V usage is TRBV6-5 and J usage is TRBJ1-6; TRBD1 matches at 9 bases. V shed 5 bases and J 6 bases; nucleotides not matched to a gene: 8. This CDR3 is 16 amino acids long. Germline-derived CDR1 and CDR2 are MNHEY and SVGAGI. Here the CDR3 reads CASSTRDRGSNSPLHF. In DNA, the CDR3 is TGTGCCAGCAGTACCCGAGACAGGGGGAGTAATTCACCCCTCCACTTT.

There are many counts of this clonotype. This chain links TRBV28 with TRBJ2-7, with 7 bases that match TRBD1. From germline, CDR1 is MDHEN and CDR2 SYDVKM. The CDR3 contains 15 residues. After removal of 5 bases from V and 2 bases from J, the junction contained 9 bases not matched to a gene. CDR3 nucleotides: TGTGCCAGCAGTCCCACAGGGGCCAGACCCTACGAGCAGTACTTC. Protein: CASSPTGARPYEQYF.

This clonotype was seen repeatedly, ten times or more. J is TRBJ2-2 and V is TRBV29-1; TRBD2 matches at 8 bases. This CDR3 is built from 14 residues. The V gene's germline CDR1 is SQVTM and CDR2 ANQGSEA. The V segment lost 4 bases and the J segment 4 bases; nucleotides outside the gene matches: 5. The CDR3 spells CSVVTSGSTGELFF. The CDR3 DNA sequence: TGCAGCGTTGTAACCAGCGGGAGCACCGGGGAGCTGTTTTTT.

This clonotype was observed a few times. The chain links TRBV12-3 or TRBV12-4 to TRBJ2-5; D could derive from TRBD1 or TRBD2 (6 bases each). The V end was cut by 0 bases, the J end by 12 bases, with 20 bases between. This CDR3 has 15 residues. The chain's CDR3 is CASSLAPEGVKGEYF. The DNA of the CDR3 is TGTGCCAGCAGTTTAGCGCCGGAGGGCGTTAAGGGGGAGTACTTC.

This clonotype has a count of ten or more. The chain joins TRBV3-1 to TRBJ2-7; D remains unclear. Trimming left V 4 bases short and J 6 bases short, with 7 bases between. The CDR3 consists of 11 residues. CDR1 is LGHDT and CDR2 is YNNKEL in the germline V gene (reference sequence). Here the CDR3 DNA reads TGTGCCAGCAGCCTCGACCTCGAGCAGTACTTC. Amino acid sequence: CASSLDLEQYF.

This clonotype was seen at least ten times. The rearrangement uses TRBV14 and TRBJ2-3; TRBD2 matches at 10 bases. V was clipped by 0 bases and J by 0 bases; unmatched bases: 6. The CDR3 is 18 amino acids. From germline, CDR1 is SGHDN and CDR2 FVKESK. CDR3 amino acids: CASSQERPGLASTDTQYF. The CDR3 DNA reads TGTGCCAGCAGCCAAGAGCGTCCGGGACTAGCGAGCACAGATACGCAGTATTTT.

This clonotype was counted at least ten times. The gene calls are TRBV7-8 and TRBJ1-1, with TRBD1 as a possible D gene (5 bases). CDR1 is SGHVS, CDR2 FQNEAQ, per germline. The CDR3 length is 13 residues. V lost 5 bases to trimming and J lost 7 bases, with 14 bases between them. The CDR3 loop is CASSLLSGGEAFF. CDR3 in DNA: TGTGCCAGCAGCCTTCTTTCCGGGGGTGAAGCTTTCTTT.

At least ten counts were recorded for this clonotype. The chain is built from TRBV5-1 and TRBJ2-3; the match to TRBD1 covers 9 bases. Germline-derived CDR1 and CDR2 are SGHRS and YFSETQ. J lost 1 base, V lost 4 bases, and 4 bases had no gene match. The CDR3 totals 15 residues. The DNA for the CDR3 is TGCGCCAGCAGCCCCAGGACAGGGGGCACAGATACGCAGTATTTT. Its protein product is CASSPRTGGTDTQYF.

This clonotype was counted at least ten times. The chain recombines TRBV29-1 with TRBJ2-2, with D unclear. Germline V gene lookup returns CDR1 SQVTM and CDR2 ANQGSEA. This CDR3 region has 10 residues. Trimming pared 8 bases from V and 6 bases from J, leaving 7 bases between. The DNA of the CDR3 is TGCAGCAGGGTTTCCGGGGAGCTGTTTTTT. This sequence encodes CSRVSGELFF.